Listed here are 32 T cell receptor beta chains from one sample, sequenced in a study of beta chain features in type 1 diabetes. TCRB transcripts that were expressed got sequenced, as all of the isolated RNA had been reverse transcribed. Produced via immunoSEQ multiplex PCR; TCRdb's table is partial and in-frame only. Here the sample spans almost 350,000 clones, 6.5% to 10% being singletons. The sequencing sample was made of central memory CD4+ T cells from blood. These receptors all stem from a woman aged 18-29 years in good health.

In its sample, this clone was seen a few times. This chain connects TRBV5-1 to TRBJ2-5, with 7 bases lining up with TRBD2. This CDR3 contains 14 residues. The germline V gene has CDR1 SGHRS and CDR2 YFSETQ. V lost 3 bases and J lost 4; bases outside the gene matches: 6. The CDR3 DNA reads as TGCGCCAGCAGCTCTGGACTAGACGGAGAGACCCAGTACTTC. As protein: CASSSGLDGETQYF.

This clone has ten or more counts. The rearrangement uses TRBV28 and TRBJ2-5; 15 nucleotides match TRBD2. The V and J ends lost 5 bases and 5 bases, in that order; junction bases with no gene match: 3. The V gene's germline CDR1 is MDHEN and CDR2 SYDVKM. The CDR3 extends over 15 amino acids. This CDR3 reads CASSRGTSGGETQYF. DNA of the CDR3: TGTGCCAGCAGTCGCGGGACTAGCGGGGGGGAGACCCAGTACTTC.

The DNA of the CDR3 is TGCAGTGCTATGGCGTACGAGCAGTACTTC. It encodes CSAMAYEQYF. This chain joins TRBV20-1 and TRBJ2-7; D is undetermined. The germline V gene has CDR1 DFQATT and CDR2 SNEGSKA (reference sequence). The CDR3 totals 10 residues. Trimming pared 4 bases from V and 4 bases from J, leaving 5 bases between.

This clone was counted between two and nine times. The chain recombines TRBV6-5 with TRBJ1-1; D unclear. Germline loops: CDR1 MNHEY, CDR2 SVGAGI. There are 14 residues in the CDR3. V shed 0 bases and J shed 10 bases, with 15 bases lying between them. The CDR3 DNA reads TGTGCCAGCAGTTACTCGAAGGGATTAGGTGGAGCTTTCTTT. It encodes CASSYSKGLGGAFF.

Notes on this clone: Since a much larger clone is just one base distant, this may be a read error. The same CDR3 is also encoded by other DNA sequences in this sample. The chain has TRBV5-6 and TRBJ2-5; D gene unclear. The CDR3 is 11 amino acids. From germline, CDR1 is SGHDT and CDR2 YYEEEE. V lost 2 bases and J 3 bases, leaving 2 bases between the germline ends. The CDR3 region has the DNA TGTGCCAGCAGCTTAGAAGAGACCCAGTACTTC. It encodes CASSLEETQYF.

This chain uses TRBV4-2 with TRBJ1-5; no firm D call. V shed 8 bases and J shed 11 bases, with 22 bases lying between them. CDR1 LGHNA and CDR2 YNFKEQ come from the germline V gene. The CDR3 is made up of 14 amino acids. The CDR3 protein is CASRKTPKAVTQHF. DNA for the CDR3: TGTGCCAGCCGAAAAACCCCTAAAGCTGTAACCCAGCATTTT.

The J gene is TRBJ2-6, the V gene TRBV28; 7 nucleotides agree with TRBD1. The germline V gene encodes CDR1 MDHEN and CDR2 SYDVKM. CDR3 length: 18 amino acids. V lost 5 bases to trimming and J lost 2 bases; unmatched junction nucleotides: 12. CDR3 sequence (DNA): TGTGCCAGCAGTGGACAGGATCAAGGGGGAACTGGGGCCAACGTCCTGACTTTC. Translated: CASSGQDQGGTGANVLTF.

This clone was picked up a small number of times. The J gene is TRBJ2-1, the V gene TRBV5-6; weak D call: TRBD1 (6 bases). From germline, CDR1 is SGHDT and CDR2 YYEEEE. V shed 5 bases and J shed 4 bases, with 10 bases lying between them. This CDR3 has 13 amino acids. The CDR3 DNA reads TGTGCCAGCAGAGCCAGGGGATACAATGAGCAGTTCTTC. Translated, it gives CASRARGYNEQFF. The full variable domain, with the rest looked up from reference TRBV5-6 and TRBJ2-1, is DAGVTQSPTHLIKTRGQQVTLRCSPKSGHDTVSWYQQALGQGPQFIFQYYEEEERQRGNFPDRFSGHQFPNYSSELNVNALLLGDSALYLCASRARGYNEQFFGPGTRLTVL.

This clone was recorded many times. The chain employs TRBV9 and TRBJ2-2; D not resolved. This CDR3 has 14 amino acids. The germline CDR1 and CDR2 sequences are SGDLS and YYNGEE. V lost 0 bases and J 5 bases, leaving 8 bases between the germline ends. The CDR3 sequence: CASSVAWGTGELFF. The CDR3 bases are TGTGCCAGCAGCGTAGCTTGGGGAACCGGGGAGCTGTTTTTT.

This clone was picked up a small number of times. The rearrangement joins TRBV19 to TRBJ2-1; D is unresolved. Trimming removed 6 bases from V and 3 bases from J, with 9 bases in between. The CDR3 contains 13 residues. Germline-derived CDR1 and CDR2 are LNHDA and SQIVND (reference sequence). CDR3 sequence reads: CASSYGYYNEQFF. CDR3 bases: TGTGCCAGTAGCTACGGGTACTACAATGAGCAGTTCTTC.

CDR3 amino acids: CASRQGEDQPQHF. The CDR3 DNA reads TGTGCCAGCAGACAGGGGGAAGATCAGCCCCAGCATTTT. The J gene is TRBJ1-5, the V gene TRBV27; 8 nucleotides agree with TRBD1. The V gene end was trimmed by 6 bases and the J gene end by 5 bases; junction bases not matched to a gene: 3. This CDR3 region has 13 residues. In germline, CDR1 is MNHEY, CDR2 SMNVEV (reference sequence).

The rearrangement uses TRBV4-1 and TRBJ1-4, with D hard to call. The ends were cut back, 1 base at V and 0 bases at J, with 9 bases in the middle. CDR1 is MGHRA, CDR2 YSYEKL, per germline. This CDR3 contains 16 residues. CDR3 in amino acids: CASSQVSSTTNEKLFF. In nucleotides, the CDR3 is TGCGCCAGCAGCCAAGTATCCAGCACAACTAATGAAAAACTGTTTTTT.

This clone came up a few times. This rearrangement joins TRBV7-9 to TRBJ2-1, with TRBD2 as a possible D gene (6 bases). The CDR3 spans 15 residues. V lost 2 bases and J 8 bases, leaving 16 bases between the germline ends. Germline V lookup: CDR1 SEHNR, CDR2 FQNEAQ (reference sequence). The CDR3 loop reads CASSLILALNDEQFF. CDR3 coding DNA: TGTGCCAGCAGCTTAATCCTAGCGCTCAACGATGAGCAGTTCTTC.

The sample holds many counts of this clone. The gene calls are TRBV25-1 and TRBJ2-7; 9 positions agree with TRBD1. Trimming cost V 2 bases and J 6 bases; bases outside gene matches: 11. The CDR3 runs to 16 residues. Germline loops: CDR1 MGHDK, CDR2 SYGVNS. In nucleotides, the CDR3 is TGTGCCAGCAGTGAAAAGTTCGGGACAGGGTCCCTCGAGCAGTACTTC. It specifies CASSEKFGTGSLEQYF.

This clone was counted between two and nine times. The rearrangement joins TRBV6-1 to TRBJ2-2, with 7 bases that match TRBD2. The length of the CDR3 is 17 residues. The V and J ends lost 0 bases and 6 bases, in that order; junction bases with no gene match: 10. Germline loops: CDR1 MNHNS, CDR2 SASEGT. The CDR3 reads CASSEAVLTSRAGELFF. The CDR3 DNA reads as TGTGCCAGCAGTGAAGCGGTCTTGACTAGCCGAGCCGGGGAGCTGTTTTTT.

The chain employs TRBV7-2 and TRBJ2-7; D is perhaps TRBD2 (6 bases). The CDR3 runs 18 residues. The V end was cut by 4 bases, the J end by 2 bases, with 24 bases between. The germline gives CDR1 SGHTA, CDR2 FQGNSA. The CDR3 nucleotides are TGTGCCAGCAGCTCACCGGGACTTACTAGAAAAGTTACCTACGAGCAGTACTTC. It yields the protein CASSSPGLTRKVTYEQYF. Complete variable domain (other parts from reference TRBV7-2 and TRBJ2-7): GAGVSQSPSNKVTEKGKDVELRCDPISGHTALYWYRQSLGQGLEFLIYFQGNSAPDKSGLPSDRFSAERTGGSVSTLTIQRTQQEDSAVYLCASSSPGLTRKVTYEQYFGPGTRLTVT.

Comment on this clone: Other DNA variants within this sample encode the same CDR3. The rearrangement joins TRBV19 to TRBJ2-4; possibly TRBD2 for D (5 bases). Trimming removed 4 bases from V and 1 base from J, with 8 bases in between. The CDR3 covers 14 residues. Germline CDR1 and CDR2: LNHDA and SQIVND (reference sequence). The CDR3 nucleotides are TGTGCCAGTAGTAACCCGGGGGCCAAAAACATTCAGTACTTC. Residues: CASSNPGAKNIQYF. Full variable domain (remainder filled in from reference TRBV19 and TRBJ2-4): DGGITQSPKYLFRKEGQNVTLSCEQNLNHDAMYWYRQDPGQGLRLIYYSQIVNDFQKGDIAEGYSVSREKKESFPLTVTSAQKNPTAFYLCASSNPGAKNIQYFGAGTRLSVL.

The chain employs TRBV27 and TRBJ1-1, with D perhaps matching TRBD1 (5 bases). The germline CDR1 and CDR2 sequences are MNHEY and SMNVEV (reference sequence). Trimming removed 7 bases at V and 1 base at J, with 13 bases between. This CDR3 comprises 14 residues. Here the CDR3 reads CASKPGGKNTEAFF. DNA for the CDR3: TGTGCCAGCAAGCCCGGGGGAAAGAACACTGAAGCTTTCTTT.

The chain links TRBV7-2 to TRBJ2-1; TRBD2 matches at 11 bases. Germline CDR1 and CDR2: SGHTA and FQGNSA. CDR3 length equals 12 residues. V shed 5 bases and J 13 bases; nucleotides not matched to a gene: 4. The CDR3 nucleotides are TGTGCCAGCAGCGTAACTAGCGGGAGACAGTTCTTC. It translates to CASSVTSGRQFF.

This clone was detected a few times. The V call is TRBV20-1, the J call TRBJ2-1; either TRBD1 or TRBD2 may fit D (5 bases each). From germline, CDR1 is DFQATT and CDR2 SNEGSKA (reference sequence). There are 11 residues in the CDR3. The V and J ends lost 6 bases and 8 bases respectively, with 11 bases between them. The CDR3 sequence is CSAGPWDEQFF. DNA of the CDR3: TGCAGTGCGGGACCTTGGGATGAGCAGTTCTTC.

The V gene is TRBV7-2, the J gene TRBJ1-2; 9 positions agree with TRBD1. Germline CDR1 is SGHTA and CDR2 is FQGNSA. The CDR3 loop spans 14 amino acids. The V segment lost 5 bases and the J segment 4 bases; nucleotides outside the gene matches: 5. The CDR3 spells CASSTGQGSYGYTF. The CDR3 DNA follows: TGTGCCAGCAGCACGGGACAGGGAAGCTATGGCTACACCTTC.

The rearrangement joins TRBV6-6 to TRBJ2-1; 11 bases match TRBD1. Trimming cost V 6 bases and J 9 bases; bases outside gene matches: 7. Germline values: CDR1 MNHNY, CDR2 SVGAGI (reference sequence). This CDR3 region has 14 residues. DNA for the CDR3: TGTGCCAGCAGCCCGGACAGGGGGCTTGGTGAGCAGTTCTTC. Protein: CASSPDRGLGEQFF.

This clone was seen only a few times. The chain couples TRBV11-2 to TRBJ2-1; TRBD2 is a possible D gene (6 bases). Germline V gives CDR1 SGHAT, CDR2 FQNNGV. This CDR3 is 15 amino acids long. V was pared by 4 bases and J by 3 bases, with 13 bases between. As DNA, the CDR3 is TGTGCCAGCAGCTCCGGACTAAGCGACTACAATGAGCAGTTCTTC. Its translation: CASSSGLSDYNEQFF.

This clone was counted only a few times. This chain joins TRBV5-4 and TRBJ1-4; 10 positions agree with TRBD1. The V and J ends lost 4 bases and 6 bases, in that order; junction bases with no gene match: 9. The CDR3 contains 16 residues. Germline V gene data show CDR1 as SGHNT and CDR2 as YYREEE (reference sequence). CDR3 amino acids: CASSHQAGTGDEKLFF. The CDR3, as DNA: TGTGCCAGCAGCCATCAAGCCGGGACAGGGGATGAAAAACTGTTTTTT.

The chain joins TRBV5-4 to TRBJ1-2, with 7 bases that match TRBD1. This CDR3 is 14 amino acids long. CDR1 and CDR2 from the germline V gene are SGHNT and YYREEE (reference sequence). The J segment lost 4 bases and the V segment lost 4 bases, leaving 7 bases of the junction unmatched. CDR3 sequence: CASSKEGQTYGYTF. The CDR3 DNA follows: TGTGCCAGCAGCAAAGAGGGACAGACCTATGGCTACACCTTC.

This clone has a count of ten or more. V usage is TRBV7-3 and J usage is TRBJ1-1; no reliable D call. V was trimmed by 4 bases and J by 1 base, leaving 7 bases between them. Germline CDR1 and CDR2: SGHTA and FQGTGA. The CDR3 sequence is 13 residues long. This CDR3 is CASSSGENTEAFF. Here the CDR3 DNA reads TGTGCCAGCAGCTCGGGCGAGAACACTGAAGCTTTCTTT.

This chain joins TRBV4-3 and TRBJ2-1, with 7 bases lining up with TRBD1. Looked up from germline, CDR1 is LGHNA and CDR2 is YSLEER. Trimming cost V 4 bases and J 4 bases; bases outside gene matches: 7. The CDR3 covers 15 residues. The DNA of the CDR3 is TGCGCCAGCAGCCCCCCGGACAGGCGATACAATGAGCAGTTCTTC. Translating gives CASSPPDRRYNEQFF.

The V call is TRBV25-1, the J call TRBJ2-3; D gene unclear. The CDR3 spans 16 residues. In germline, CDR1 is MGHDK, CDR2 SYGVNS. The ends were cut back, 1 base at V and 1 base at J, with 12 bases in the middle. The CDR3 DNA reads TGTGCCAGCAGTGAATGGAACGGTAAGGGCACAGATACGCAGTATTTT. It translates to CASSEWNGKGTDTQYF.

A few counts support this clone. The chain combines TRBV6-1 with TRBJ2-7; the D gene is possibly TRBD2 (6 bases). The germline V gene has CDR1 MNHNS and CDR2 SASEGT. This CDR3 has 14 residues. V was clipped by 2 bases and J by 4 bases, with 12 bases between them. The CDR3 region is CASSESKGRYEQYF. The CDR3 DNA reads TGTGCCAGCAGTGAAAGTAAGGGGAGGTACGAGCAGTACTTC.

This sequence joins TRBV18 and TRBJ2-1; D may be TRBD1 (6 bases). CDR1 and CDR2 (germline): KGHSH, LQKENI. CDR3 length: 15 amino acids. Trimming removed 4 bases from V and 3 bases from J, with 13 bases in between. The CDR3 loop reads CASSLPGQNYNEQFF. The CDR3 nucleotides read TGTGCCAGCTCACTACCCGGACAGAACTACAATGAGCAGTTCTTC.

This clone has a handful of counts. J is TRBJ2-3 and V is TRBV7-3; weak D call: TRBD1 (6 bases). CDR1 SGHTA and CDR2 FQGTGA come from the germline V gene. The CDR3 totals 14 residues. Trimming shortened V by 2 bases and J by 10 bases, and 16 bases separated the two germline ends. CDR3 bases: TGTGCCAGCAGCTTAGGCTCCGGGACACTGGCGCAGTATTTT. As protein: CASSLGSGTLAQYF.

The chain uses TRBV28 and TRBJ1-2, with a weak D call TRBD1 (6 bases). Per the germline V gene, CDR1 is MDHEN and CDR2 is SYDVKM. Trimming removed 7 bases from V and 0 bases from J, with 12 bases in between. CDR3 length equals 14 residues. CDR3 sequence reads: CASTRGGANYGYTF. CDR3 in DNA: TGTGCCAGCACCAGAGGGGGAGCTAACTATGGCTACACCTTC.